This TCR beta chain was recovered during a study of molecular identifiers for immune sequencing clone quantification. In TCRdb, the PCR reads were re-called with MiXCR into one record per CDR3 protein. The sample has 40,000 to 50,000 distinct CDR3 sequences, less than 20% seen once. Looked up from germline, CDR1 is LNHDA and CDR2 is SQIVND (reference sequence). The CDR3 spans 14 residues. V lost 10 bases and J lost 1; bases outside the gene matches: 9. This clonotype has at least ten counts. Its specificity is not known. Overall study results and limits: Clones that had above 20 RNA copies took up over 99% of effector molecules but under 1% in naive cells.

This TCR was sampled from a human donor in good health. Some libraries in this study had Jurkat cell RNA spiked in. Sequencing was carried out using naive CD8+ T cells from blood, with Jurkat cell RNA spiked in. Specified subset: FACS-sorted CD8+CD4-CCR7+CD45RA+ naive T cells. This sequence joins TRBV19 and TRBJ1-1, with 7 bases lining up with TRBD1. CDR3 bases: TGTGCCACCCGACAGGGAATTGAGAACACTGAAGCTTTCTTT. Translated, it gives CATRQGIENTEAFF. The complete variable domain, with remaining parts taken from reference TRBV19 and TRBJ1-1, reads DGGITQSPKYLFRKEGQNVTLSCEQNLNHDAMYWYRQDPGQGLRLIYYSQIVNDFQKGDIAEGYSVSREKKESFPLTVTSAQKNPTAFYLCATRQGIENTEAFFGQGTRLTVV.